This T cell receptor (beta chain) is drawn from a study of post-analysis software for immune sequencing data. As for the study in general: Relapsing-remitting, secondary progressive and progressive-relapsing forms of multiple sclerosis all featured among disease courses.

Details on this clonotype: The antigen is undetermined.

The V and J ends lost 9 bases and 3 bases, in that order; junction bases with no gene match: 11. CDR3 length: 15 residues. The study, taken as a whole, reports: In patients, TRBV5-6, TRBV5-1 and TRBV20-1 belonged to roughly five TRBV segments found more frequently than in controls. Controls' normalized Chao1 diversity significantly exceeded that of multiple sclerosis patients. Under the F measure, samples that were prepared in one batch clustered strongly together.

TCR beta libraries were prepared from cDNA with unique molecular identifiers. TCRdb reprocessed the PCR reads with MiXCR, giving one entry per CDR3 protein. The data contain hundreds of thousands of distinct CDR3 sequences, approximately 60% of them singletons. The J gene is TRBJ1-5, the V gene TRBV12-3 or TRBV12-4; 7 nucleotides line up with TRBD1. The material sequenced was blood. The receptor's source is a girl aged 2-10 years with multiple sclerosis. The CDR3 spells CASTKGTVDNQPQHF. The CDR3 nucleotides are TGTGCCAGTACGAAAGGGACAGTAGACAATCAGCCCCAGCATTTT.